This entry describes one TCR beta chain. This entry belongs to a study of blood T cell repertoires in COVID-19. Study in general: Collection of acute and convalescent COVID-19 samples took place in the United States, Italy and Spain. PBMCs, B-cell-depleted T cells, or T cells provided the cDNA or gDNA that made up the material.

This CDR3 is built from 19 residues. V lost 0 bases and J lost 3; bases outside the gene matches: 10. Original processing methods: Amplification of reference gene primers provided the estimated nucleated cell counts. Clones were read by immunoSEQ multiplex PCR, and TCRdb kept only the in-frame ones, dropping some. D and trimming were read from the DNA, whereas the V and J calls and clone size are those reported in that table. In the table there are some 220,000 clones, over 70% of which are singletons. V is TRBV23-1 and J is TRBJ2-1; TRBD2 aligns across 11 bases. TRBV23-1 carries the ORF label, with uncertain function. This receptor was taken from a woman between 70 and 85 years old with acute or convalescent COVID-19. Sequenced material: peripheral blood. The CDR3 region is CASSQSYTPLAGDYNEQFF. In DNA form, the CDR3 reads TGCGCCAGCAGTCAATCGTACACGCCACTAGCGGGGGACTACAATGAGCAGTTCTTC.